This T cell receptor beta chain is drawn from a study of vaccination and CD4 T cells after COVID-19. Study details: Convalescent donors: six male, four female; seven Caucasian, two Asian, one multiracial, two Hispanic. Post-COVID draws followed diagnosis by a median around 100 days (range 35 to 161).

Sequencing of cultured CD4+ T cell DNA used the Oncomine TCR Beta short-read assay. One entry per CDR3 protein results from TCRdb running MiXCR on the PCR reads. The sample contains around 8,000 distinct CDR3 sequences, about 19% of which appear only once. The V and J ends lost 3 bases and 3 bases respectively, with 9 bases between them. Per the germline V gene, CDR1 is MNHNS and CDR2 is SASEGT. CDR3 size: 14 residues. This clonotype is judged medium-sized (0.01 to 0.1%). Antigen unknown. Study results and limitations: Reactive clone data from convalescent patients indicated a median of about 88% appearing only post-vaccination.

This sample's treatment: approximately 9-day PBMC culture with coronavirus spike peptide pools or control peptides (ViraFEST assay). First, ViraFEST expanded antigen-specific T cells with peptide pools, and next it sequenced the TCRs. The rearrangement joins TRBV6-1 to TRBJ1-5; D remains ambiguous. This sample comprised CD4+ T cells from blood, cultured in vitro, obtained after SARS-CoV-2 vaccination. The source of this sequence is a human donor who had recovered from COVID-19. This chain's CDR3 is CASSDSGINQPQHF. CDR3 nucleotides: TGTGCCAGCAGTGACAGCGGGATCAATCAGCCCCAGCATTTT.